This T cell receptor (beta chain) was identified during a study of OX40 agonist ivuxolimab in advanced cancers. Study-level findings and limits: Antigen targets of the expanded peripheral T cells went undetermined. Low levels of normalized T-cell clonal expansion also appeared in some nonresponders.

At cycle 4 day 1, cycle 7 day 1, and baseline, blood was sampled. To note about this clone: Its antigen is as yet unknown.

Sequencing used immunoSEQ multiplex PCR; TCRdb keeps in-frame clones, though not all of them. The sample lists some 74,000 clones; 85% to 90% were seen once. The CDR3 extends over 15 amino acids. Germline V gives CDR1 MDHEN, CDR2 SYDVKM. Germline trimming cut 5 bases from V and 0 bases from J; bases unmatched to any gene: 7. The TCR comes from an adult with an advanced solid tumor such as melanoma, head and neck, liver or kidney cancer. The rearrangement uses TRBV28 and TRBJ2-7, with 7 bases aligning to TRBD1. The material sequenced was CD4+ or CD8+ T cells sorted from blood, taken in a trial of the OX40 agonist ivuxolimab. The CDR3 DNA is TGTGCCAGCAGTGTGACAGGGACCCTCTCCTACGAGCAGTACTTC. Translated: CASSVTGTLSYEQYF.